This T cell receptor beta chain was captured by sequencing in a study of early T cells in non-severe SARS-CoV-2 infection. The CDR3 extends over 16 amino acids. J lost 12 bases, V lost 0 bases, and 11 bases had no gene match. Per the germline V gene, CDR1 is ENHRY and CDR2 is SYGVKD. This clonotype was seen repeatedly, ten times or more. Using its own MiXCR run on the 5' RACE reads, TCRdb lists one record per CDR3 protein. The table records about 99,000 distinct CDR3 sequences, 15% to 20% of them present only once. The chain has TRBV10-3 and TRBJ2-1; 10 nucleotides agree with TRBD2. This clonotype was obtained from an adult who was a healthcare worker with PCR-confirmed SARS-CoV-2 infection or an uninfected control (not recorded which). Sequenced material: whole blood. CDR3 protein: CAISESGLAGERVQFF. The CDR3 DNA reads as TGTGCCATCAGTGAGTCGGGGCTAGCGGGGGAGCGAGTGCAGTTCTTC.